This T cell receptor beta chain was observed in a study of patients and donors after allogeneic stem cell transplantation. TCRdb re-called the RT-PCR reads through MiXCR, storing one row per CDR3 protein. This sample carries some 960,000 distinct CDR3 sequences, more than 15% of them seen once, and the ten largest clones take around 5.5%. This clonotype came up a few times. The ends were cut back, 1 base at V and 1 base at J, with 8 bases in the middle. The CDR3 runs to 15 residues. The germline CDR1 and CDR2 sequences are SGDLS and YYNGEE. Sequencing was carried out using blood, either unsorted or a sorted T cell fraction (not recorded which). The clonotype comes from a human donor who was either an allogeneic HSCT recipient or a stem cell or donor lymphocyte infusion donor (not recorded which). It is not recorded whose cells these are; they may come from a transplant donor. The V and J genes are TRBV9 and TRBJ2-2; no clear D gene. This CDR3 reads CASSVSPRNTGELFF. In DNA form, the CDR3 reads TGTGCCAGCAGCGTATCCCCCCGGAACACCGGGGAGCTGTTTTTT.